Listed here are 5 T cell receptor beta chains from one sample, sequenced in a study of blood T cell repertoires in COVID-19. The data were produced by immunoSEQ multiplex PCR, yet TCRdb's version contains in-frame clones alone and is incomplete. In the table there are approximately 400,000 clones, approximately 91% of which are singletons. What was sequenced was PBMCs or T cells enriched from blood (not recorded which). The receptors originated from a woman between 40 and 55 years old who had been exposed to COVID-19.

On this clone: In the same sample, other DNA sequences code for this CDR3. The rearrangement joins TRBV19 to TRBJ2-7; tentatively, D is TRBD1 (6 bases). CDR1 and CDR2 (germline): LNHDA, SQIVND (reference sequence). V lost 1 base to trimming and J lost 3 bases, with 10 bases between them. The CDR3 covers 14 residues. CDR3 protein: CASSIGGQLYEQYF. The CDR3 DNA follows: TGTGCCAGTAGTATAGGGGGGCAGCTCTACGAGCAGTACTTC. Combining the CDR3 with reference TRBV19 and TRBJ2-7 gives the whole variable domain DGGITQSPKYLFRKEGQNVTLSCEQNLNHDAMYWYRQDPGQGLRLIYYSQIVNDFQKGDIAEGYSVSREKKESFPLTVTSAQKNPTAFYLCASSIGGQLYEQYFGPGTRLTVT.

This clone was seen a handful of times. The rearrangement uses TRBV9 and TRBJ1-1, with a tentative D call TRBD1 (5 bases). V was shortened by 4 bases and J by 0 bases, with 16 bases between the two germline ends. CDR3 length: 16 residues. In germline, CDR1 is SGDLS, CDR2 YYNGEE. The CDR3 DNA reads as TGTGCCAGCAGCTCCCGGGGGGATACCATGAACACTGAAGCTTTCTTT. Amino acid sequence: CASSSRGDTMNTEAFF.

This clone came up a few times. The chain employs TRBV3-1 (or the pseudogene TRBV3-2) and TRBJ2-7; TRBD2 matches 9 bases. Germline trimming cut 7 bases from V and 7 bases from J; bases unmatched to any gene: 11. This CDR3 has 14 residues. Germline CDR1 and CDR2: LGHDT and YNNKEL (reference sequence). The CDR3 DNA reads TGTGCCAGCACCGAAACGCGGGGGGGCCTGGAGCAGTACTTC. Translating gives CASTETRGGLEQYF.

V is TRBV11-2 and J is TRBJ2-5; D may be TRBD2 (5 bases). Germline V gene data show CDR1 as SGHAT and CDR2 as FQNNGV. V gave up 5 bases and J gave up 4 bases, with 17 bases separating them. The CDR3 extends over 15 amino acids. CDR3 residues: CASSRRTGRRETQYF. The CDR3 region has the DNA TGTGCCAGCAGCCGCCGGACTGGTAGACGAGAGACCCAGTACTTC. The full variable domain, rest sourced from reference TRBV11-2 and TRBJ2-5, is EAGVAQSPRYKIIEKRQSVAFWCNPISGHATLYWYQQILGQGPKLLIQFQNNGVVDDSQLPKDRFSAERLKGVDSTLKIQPAKLEDSAVYLCASSRRTGRRETQYFGPGTRLLVL.

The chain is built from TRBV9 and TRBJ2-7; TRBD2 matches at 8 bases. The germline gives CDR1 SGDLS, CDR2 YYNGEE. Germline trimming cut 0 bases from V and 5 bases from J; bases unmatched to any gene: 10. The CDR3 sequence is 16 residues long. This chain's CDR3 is CASSVGPAGGDNEQYF. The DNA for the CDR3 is TGTGCCAGCAGCGTAGGGCCCGCGGGGGGTGACAACGAGCAGTACTTC.